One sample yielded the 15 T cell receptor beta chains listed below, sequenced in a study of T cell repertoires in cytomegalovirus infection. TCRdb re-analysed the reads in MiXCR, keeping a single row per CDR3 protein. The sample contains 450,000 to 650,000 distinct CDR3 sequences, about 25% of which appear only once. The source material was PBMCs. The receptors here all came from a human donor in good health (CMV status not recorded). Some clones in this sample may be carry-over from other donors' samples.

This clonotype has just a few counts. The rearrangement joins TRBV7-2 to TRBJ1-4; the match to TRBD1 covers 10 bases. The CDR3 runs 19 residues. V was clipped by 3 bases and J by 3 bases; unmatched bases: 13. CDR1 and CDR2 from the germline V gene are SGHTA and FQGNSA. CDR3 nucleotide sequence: TGTGCCAGCAGCTTCAGCCGGACAGGGGGTATCGCGGCTAATGAAAAACTGTTTTTT. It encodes CASSFSRTGGIAANEKLFF.

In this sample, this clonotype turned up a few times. CDR3 nucleotide sequence: TGTGCCAGCAGCTTGGGGTTCTACAGGAGTAATTCACCCCTCCACTTT. It specifies CASSLGFYRSNSPLHF. The chain carries TRBV5-6 and TRBJ1-6, with a possible D match to TRBD1 (5 bases). The CDR3 runs 16 residues. From germline, CDR1 is SGHDT and CDR2 YYEEEE. V dropped 0 bases and J dropped 6 bases, with 13 bases sitting between them.

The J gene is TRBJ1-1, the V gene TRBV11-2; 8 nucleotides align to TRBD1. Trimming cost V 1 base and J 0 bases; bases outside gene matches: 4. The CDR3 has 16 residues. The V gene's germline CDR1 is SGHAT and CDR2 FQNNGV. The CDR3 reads CASSLGQGLMNTEAFF. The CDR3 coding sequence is TGTGCCAGCAGCTTAGGACAGGGGTTGATGAACACTGAAGCTTTCTTT. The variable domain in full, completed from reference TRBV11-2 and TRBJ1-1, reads EAGVAQSPRYKIIEKRQSVAFWCNPISGHATLYWYQQILGQGPKLLIQFQNNGVVDDSQLPKDRFSAERLKGVDSTLKIQPAKLEDSAVYLCASSLGQGLMNTEAFFGQGTRLTVV.

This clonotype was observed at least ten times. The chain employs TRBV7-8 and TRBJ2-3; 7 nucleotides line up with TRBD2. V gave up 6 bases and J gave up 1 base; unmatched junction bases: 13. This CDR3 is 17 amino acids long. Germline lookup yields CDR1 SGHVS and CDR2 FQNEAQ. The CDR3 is CASRLLRLATRTDTQYF. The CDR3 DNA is TGTGCCAGCAGACTTCTGCGACTAGCTACCCGCACAGATACGCAGTATTTT.

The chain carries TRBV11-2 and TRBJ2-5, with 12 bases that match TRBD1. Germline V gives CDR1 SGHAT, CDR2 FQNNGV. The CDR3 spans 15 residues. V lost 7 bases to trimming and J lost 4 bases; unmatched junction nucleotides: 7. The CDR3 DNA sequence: TGTGCCAGCACCACGGGACAGGGGGCGAGAGAGACCCAGTACTTC. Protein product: CASTTGQGARETQYF.

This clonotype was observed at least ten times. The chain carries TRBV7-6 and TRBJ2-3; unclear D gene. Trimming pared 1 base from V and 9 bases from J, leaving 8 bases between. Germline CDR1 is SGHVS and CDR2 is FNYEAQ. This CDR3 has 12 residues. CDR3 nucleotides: TGTGCCAGCAGCTTAGGTGGTTGGACGCAGTATTTT. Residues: CASSLGGWTQYF. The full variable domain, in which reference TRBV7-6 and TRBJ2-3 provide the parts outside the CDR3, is GAGVSQSPRYKVTKRGQDVALRCDPISGHVSLYWYRQALGQGPEFLTYFNYEAQQDKSGLPNDRFSAERPEGSISTLTIQRTEQRDSAMYRCASSLGGWTQYFGPGTRLTVL.

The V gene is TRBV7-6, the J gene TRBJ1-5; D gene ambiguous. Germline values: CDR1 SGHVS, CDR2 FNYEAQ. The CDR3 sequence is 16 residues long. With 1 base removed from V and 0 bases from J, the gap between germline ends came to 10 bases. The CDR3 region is CASSLVGLSSNQPQHF. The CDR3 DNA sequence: TGTGCCAGCAGCTTAGTGGGGTTGTCTAGCAATCAGCCCCAGCATTTT.

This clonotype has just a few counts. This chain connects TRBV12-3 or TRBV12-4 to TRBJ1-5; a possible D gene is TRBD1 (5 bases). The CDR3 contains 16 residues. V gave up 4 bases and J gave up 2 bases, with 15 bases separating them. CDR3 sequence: CASSSRVDIGNQPQHF. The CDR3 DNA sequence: TGTGCCAGCAGTTCTCGAGTGGACATAGGCAATCAGCCCCAGCATTTT.

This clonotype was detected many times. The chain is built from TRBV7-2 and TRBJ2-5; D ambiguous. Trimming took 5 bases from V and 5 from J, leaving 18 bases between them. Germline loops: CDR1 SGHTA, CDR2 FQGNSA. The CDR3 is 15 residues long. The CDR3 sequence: CASSAEFVLVETQYF. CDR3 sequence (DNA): TGTGCCAGCAGCGCAGAATTCGTCCTGGTGGAGACCCAGTACTTC.

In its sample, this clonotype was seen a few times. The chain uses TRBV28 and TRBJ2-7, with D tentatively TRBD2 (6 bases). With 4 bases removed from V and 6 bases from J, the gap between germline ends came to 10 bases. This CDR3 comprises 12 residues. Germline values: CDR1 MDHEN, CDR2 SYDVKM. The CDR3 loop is CASSSTSSEQYF. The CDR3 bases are TGTGCCAGCAGTTCTACTAGCAGCGAGCAGTACTTC.

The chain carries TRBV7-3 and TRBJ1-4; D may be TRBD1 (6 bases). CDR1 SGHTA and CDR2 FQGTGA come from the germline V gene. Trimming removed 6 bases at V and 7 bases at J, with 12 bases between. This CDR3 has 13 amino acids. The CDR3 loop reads CASSQGRGEKLFF. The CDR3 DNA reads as TGTGCCAGCAGTCAGGGGAGAGGTGAAAAACTGTTTTTT. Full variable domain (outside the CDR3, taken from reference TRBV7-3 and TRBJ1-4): GAGVSQTPSNKVTEKGKYVELRCDPISGHTALYWYRQSLGQGPEFLIYFQGTGAADDSGLPNDRFFAVRPEGSVSTLKIQRTERGDSAVYLCASSQGRGEKLFFGSGTQLSVL.

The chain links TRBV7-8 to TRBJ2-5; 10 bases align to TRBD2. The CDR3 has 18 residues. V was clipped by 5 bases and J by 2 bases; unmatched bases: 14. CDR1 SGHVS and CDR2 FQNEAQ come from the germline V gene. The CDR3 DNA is TGTGCCAGCAGCCCGAGTAGTCTAGCGGGAGCCTCTCAAGAGACCCAGTACTTC. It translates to CASSPSSLAGASQETQYF.

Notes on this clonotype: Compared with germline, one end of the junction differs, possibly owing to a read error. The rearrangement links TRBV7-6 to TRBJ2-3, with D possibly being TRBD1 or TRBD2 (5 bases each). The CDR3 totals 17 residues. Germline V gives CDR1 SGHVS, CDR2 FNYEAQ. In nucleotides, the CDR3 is TGTGTCAGCAGCCGACGTCCGGACGGGGCGCTCACAGATACGCAGTATTTT. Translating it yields CVSSRRPDGALTDTQYF. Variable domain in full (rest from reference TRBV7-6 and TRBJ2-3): GAGVSQSPRYKVTKRGQDVALRCDPISGHVSLYWYRQALGQGPEFLTYFNYEAQQDKSGLPNDRFSAERPEGSISTLTIQRTEQRDSAMYRCVSSRRPDGALTDTQYFGPGTRLTVL.

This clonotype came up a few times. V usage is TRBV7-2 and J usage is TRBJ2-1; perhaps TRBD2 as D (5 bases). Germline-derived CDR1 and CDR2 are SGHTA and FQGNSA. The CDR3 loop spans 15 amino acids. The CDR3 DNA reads TGTGCGACCCGGAATTTAGAGAGGGTTGGAAATGAGCAGTTCTTC. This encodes CATRNLERVGNEQFF.

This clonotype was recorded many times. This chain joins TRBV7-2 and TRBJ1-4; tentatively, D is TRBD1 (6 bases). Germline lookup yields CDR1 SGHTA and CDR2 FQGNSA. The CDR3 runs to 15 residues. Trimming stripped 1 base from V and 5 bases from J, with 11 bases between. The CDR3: CASSLGQVTNEKLFF. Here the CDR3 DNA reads TGTGCCAGCAGCTTAGGACAGGTGACGAATGAAAAACTGTTTTTT.